One and the same sample provided the 17 T cell receptor beta chains below, sequenced in a study of cytomegalovirus exposure and HLA in healthy donors. In the PCR, 60 Vbeta and 13 Jbeta primers were used. Clones were sequenced by immunoSEQ multiplex PCR, and TCRdb holds only the in-frame ones, with some missing. This sample's table reports some 34,000 clones. The specimen sequenced was PBMCs. The receptors were gathered from a man in his forties in good health and CMV-seronegative.

The rearrangement links TRBV4-1 to TRBJ1-1, with D perhaps matching TRBD1 (5 bases). Germline lookup yields CDR1 MGHRA and CDR2 YSYEKL. V lost 0 bases, J lost 10 bases, and 12 bases lay in between. The CDR3 length is 13 residues. This chain's CDR3 is CASSQEGRGLAFF. In DNA form, the CDR3 reads TGCGCCAGCAGCCAAGAGGGAAGGGGTTTAGCTTTCTTT.

The V call is TRBV6-1, the J call TRBJ2-7; TRBD1 is a possible D gene (6 bases). With 6 bases removed from V and 3 bases from J, the gap between germline ends came to 18 bases. From germline, CDR1 is MNHNS and CDR2 SASEGT. This CDR3 is 15 amino acids long. The CDR3 sequence: CASSPRPQGFYEQYF. CDR3 coding DNA: TGTGCCAGCAGCCCTCGGCCGCAGGGGTTCTACGAGCAGTACTTC.

This chain links TRBV18 with TRBJ2-7; maybe TRBD1 (5 bases). Per germline, CDR1 KGHSH and CDR2 LQKENI. The CDR3 extends over 15 amino acids. V was trimmed by 1 base and J by 2 bases, leaving 12 bases between them. The CDR3 nucleotides read TGTGCCAGCTCACCACTGACAGTCGGCCCCTACGAGCAGTACTTC. Its protein is CASSPLTVGPYEQYF.

This sequence joins TRBV5-6 and TRBJ2-7; D is ambiguous. The CDR3 length is 13 residues. V was shortened by 4 bases and J by 1 base, with 9 bases between the two germline ends. Germline V gene sequence: CDR1 SGHDT, CDR2 YYEEEE. The CDR3 region has the DNA TGTGCCAGCAGCGGAGAGCTTTCCTACGAGCAGTACTTC. Its translation is CASSGELSYEQYF. Filled out from reference TRBV5-6 and TRBJ2-7, the complete variable domain reads DAGVTQSPTHLIKTRGQQVTLRCSPKSGHDTVSWYQQALGQGPQFIFQYYEEEERQRGNFPDRFSGHQFPNYSSELNVNALLLGDSALYLCASSGELSYEQYFGPGTRLTVT.

This clone is labeled medium-sized (0.01 to 0.1%) based on frequency. This rearrangement joins TRBV5-3 to TRBJ2-1, with 9 bases identical to TRBD2. TRBV5-3 is annotated as an ORF whose role is uncertain. The CDR3 has 16 residues. J gave up 14 bases and V 4 bases, and 19 bases lay outside the gene matches. The CDR3 region is CARSRGRGRAPKDEFF. CDR3 DNA: TGTGCCAGAAGCCGAGGACGCGGGAGGGCCCCCAAGGATGAGTTCTTC.

The chain has TRBV19 and TRBJ1-1, with D maybe TRBD1 (5 bases). The CDR3 length is 18 residues. Per germline, CDR1 LNHDA and CDR2 SQIVND (reference sequence). V was cut by 5 bases and J by 0 bases, with 22 bases left in between. The CDR3 DNA is TGTGCCAGTAGTCGGAGACAGTCCGACCTTAAAATGAACACTGAAGCTTTCTTT. It encodes CASSRRQSDLKMNTEAFF.

The V and J genes are TRBV19 and TRBJ2-1, with 10 bases lining up with TRBD2. Germline V gene data show CDR1 as LNHDA and CDR2 as SQIVND (reference sequence). J gave up 0 bases and V 11 bases, and 7 bases lay outside the gene matches. CDR3 length equals 15 residues. The CDR3: CASQRTSGSYNEQFF. CDR3 DNA sequence: TGTGCCTCCCAGCGGACTAGCGGCTCCTACAATGAGCAGTTCTTC.

J is TRBJ1-1 and V is TRBV30, with no clear D. This CDR3 is built from 12 residues. V shed 6 bases and J shed 3 bases, with 11 bases lying between them. Germline assignment: CDR1 GTSNPN and CDR2 SVGIG (reference sequence). Written as DNA, the CDR3 is TGTGCCTGCTCCGACACCCACACTGAAGCTTTCTTT. Translating it yields CACSDTHTEAFF.

The V gene is TRBV5-1, the J gene TRBJ2-7, with 14 nucleotides matching TRBD2. The germline CDR1 and CDR2 sequences are SGHRS and YFSETQ. The CDR3 length is 16 residues. With V trimmed by 4 bases and J by 0 bases, 3 bases remained unmatched. The CDR3: CASSRLAGGSSYEQYF. CDR3 coding DNA: TGCGCCAGCAGCCGACTAGCGGGAGGGAGCTCCTACGAGCAGTACTTC.

The CDR3 loop is CASSAGLAGETQYF. For the CDR3, the DNA is TGCGCCAGCAGCGCGGGACTAGCGGGAGAGACCCAGTACTTC. The chain carries TRBV5-1 and TRBJ2-5, with TRBD2 matching over 12 bases. This CDR3 spans 14 amino acids. CDR1 and CDR2 from the germline V gene are SGHRS and YFSETQ. Trimming took 4 bases from V and 4 from J; bases not matched to a gene: 2.

V is TRBV28 and J is TRBJ1-2; D unresolved. Germline loops: CDR1 MDHEN, CDR2 SYDVKM. V gave up 1 base and J gave up 6 bases, with 9 bases separating them. This CDR3 comprises 13 residues. The CDR3 DNA reads as TGTGCCAGCAGTTTATATCCGGTAGATGGCTACACCTTC. Amino acids: CASSLYPVDGYTF.

The rearrangement links TRBV27 to TRBJ1-1; TRBD1 aligns across 7 bases. The V segment lost 6 bases and the J segment 0 bases; nucleotides outside the gene matches: 10. The CDR3 totals 16 residues. In germline, CDR1 is MNHEY, CDR2 SMNVEV (reference sequence). The CDR3 loop reads CASSQGTDNMNTEAFF. The CDR3 DNA follows: TGTGCCAGCAGCCAGGGGACAGACAACATGAACACTGAAGCTTTCTTT.

V usage is TRBV7-2 and J usage is TRBJ2-3; TRBD2 is a possible D gene (5 bases). V lost 5 bases to trimming and J lost 1 base, with 13 bases between them. The germline V gene has CDR1 SGHTA and CDR2 FQGNSA. The CDR3 extends over 15 amino acids. The CDR3, as DNA: TGTGCCAGCAGCGCAACTAGAGTCGGCACAGATACGCAGTATTTT. This sequence encodes CASSATRVGTDTQYF.

The rearrangement links TRBV27 to TRBJ2-5; D is perhaps TRBD1 (6 bases). Trimming removed 6 bases at V and 4 bases at J, with 15 bases between. Germline-derived CDR1 and CDR2 are MNHEY and SMNVEV (reference sequence). The CDR3 covers 14 residues. The CDR3 bases are TGTGCCAGCAGCGACAGGTTCTATCGAGAGACCCAGTACTTC. This codes for CASSDRFYRETQYF.

V and J are TRBV6-5 and TRBJ1-1, with a possible D match to TRBD1 (5 bases). The CDR3 is 15 amino acids. Germline assignment: CDR1 MNHEY and CDR2 SVGAGI. V was cut by 4 bases and J by 3 bases, with 15 bases left in between. The DNA of the CDR3 is TGTGCCAGCAGTTCGATGGACACAAGGCACACTGAAGCTTTCTTT. Its translation: CASSSMDTRHTEAFF.

The rearrangement links TRBV9 to TRBJ1-2; 10 bases fit TRBD1. Germline lookup yields CDR1 SGDLS and CDR2 YYNGEE. V dropped 2 bases and J dropped 0; count of bases not matched to a gene: 7. The CDR3 spans 17 residues. The CDR3 sequence is CASSVRDRGLTNYGYTF. The CDR3 nucleotides are TGTGCCAGCAGCGTTAGGGACAGGGGCTTAACTAACTATGGCTACACCTTC.

The chain couples TRBV27 to TRBJ2-1, with 8 bases matching TRBD2. Germline trimming cut 5 bases from V and 8 bases from J; bases unmatched to any gene: 8. Germline V CDR1 and CDR2: MNHEY, SMNVEV (reference sequence). The CDR3 runs to 14 residues. The CDR3 nucleotides are TGTGCCAGCAGTACTAGCGGTCCATGGGATGAGCAGTTCTTC. It codes for CASSTSGPWDEQFF.